This T cell receptor beta chain was captured in a study of Ad26.COV2.S vaccination and SARS-CoV-2 variants. Study-level findings and limits: Individuals receiving vaccine had higher spike-specific TCR breadth than placebo recipients did.

Clones were sequenced by immunoSEQ multiplex PCR, and TCRdb holds only the in-frame ones, with some missing. Found here are about 400,000 clones, 89% of them singletons; the top ten hold approximately 1.9%. Points on this clone: The target antigen is unknown. Other DNA sequences in the same sample also yield this CDR3.

This CDR3 is 13 amino acids long. Trimming cost V 8 bases and J 0 bases, with 8 bases left between them. Treatment denoted: approximately 18 received Ad26.COV2.S at low or high dose, single or two shots; about 5 received placebo; per-sample allocation not given. Collection of samples fell on day 63 after the first vaccine or placebo injection. Specimen: peripheral blood, collected in a trial of Ad26.COV2.S vaccine versus placebo. This sequence was found in a person aged 18-60 years who received the Ad26.COV2.S COVID-19 vaccine or a placebo. V and J are TRBV12-3 or TRBV12-4 and TRBJ2-1; D possibly matches TRBD1 or TRBD2 (5 bases each). Here the CDR3 reads CASGGSSYNEQFF. DNA for the CDR3: TGTGCCAGCGGGGGAAGCTCCTACAATGAGCAGTTCTTC.